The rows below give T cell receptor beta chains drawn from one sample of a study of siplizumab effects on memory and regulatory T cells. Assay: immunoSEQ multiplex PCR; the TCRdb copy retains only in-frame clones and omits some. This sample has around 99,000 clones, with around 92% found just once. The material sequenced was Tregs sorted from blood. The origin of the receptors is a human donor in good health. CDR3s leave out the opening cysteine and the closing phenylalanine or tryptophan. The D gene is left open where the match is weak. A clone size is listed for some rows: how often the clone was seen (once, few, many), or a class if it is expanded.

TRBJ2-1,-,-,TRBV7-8,ASSSRGGGEQF
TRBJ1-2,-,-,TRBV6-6,ASRSIDGNYGYT
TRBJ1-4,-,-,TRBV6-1,ASSEGNPNEKLF
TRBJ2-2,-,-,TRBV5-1,ASSLLAPTGELF
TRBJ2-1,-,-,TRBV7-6,ASSLASPRYNEQF
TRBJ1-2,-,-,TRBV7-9,AIHGYANYGYT
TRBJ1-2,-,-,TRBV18,ASSPLEGYYGYT
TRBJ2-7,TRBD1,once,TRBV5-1,ASSLGDRVGEQY
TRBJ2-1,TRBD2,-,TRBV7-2,ASSRGLAGVNEQF
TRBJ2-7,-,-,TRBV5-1,ASSLELIGGEQY
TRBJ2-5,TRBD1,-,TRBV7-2,ASSIQGYETQY
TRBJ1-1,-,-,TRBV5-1,ASSLATGTEAF
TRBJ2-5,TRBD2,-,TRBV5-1,ASSPGGSGETQY
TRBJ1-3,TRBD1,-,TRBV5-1,ASSRDPANRGSPSGNTIY
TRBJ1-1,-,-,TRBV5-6,ASSLDGRRTEAF
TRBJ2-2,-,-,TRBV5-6,ASSFITGFANTGELF
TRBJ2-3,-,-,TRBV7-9,ASSLAGTGTDTQY
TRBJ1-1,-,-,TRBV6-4,ASRDTLTRNTEAF
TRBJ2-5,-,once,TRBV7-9,ASSPAGETQY
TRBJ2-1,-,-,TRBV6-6,ATSGLYNEQF
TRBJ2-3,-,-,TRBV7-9,ASRPRGASTDTQY
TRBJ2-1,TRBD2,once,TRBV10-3,AISDSGTAGGSSYNEQF
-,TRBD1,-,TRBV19,ASSNRGPYEQY
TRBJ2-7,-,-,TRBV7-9,ASSPSSYEQY
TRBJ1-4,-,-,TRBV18,ASSPQSNEKLF
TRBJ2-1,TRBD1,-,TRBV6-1,ASCPTGGKREQF
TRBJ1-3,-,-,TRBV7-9,ASSSNTRSGNTIY
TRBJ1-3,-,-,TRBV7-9,ASSLMAQGSYTIY
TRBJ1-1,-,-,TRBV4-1,ASSGGGGTEAF
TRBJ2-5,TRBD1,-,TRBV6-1,ASSRQGQETQY
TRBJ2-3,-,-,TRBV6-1,ASRRMVADTQY
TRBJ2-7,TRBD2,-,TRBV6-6,ASSSITGGYEQY
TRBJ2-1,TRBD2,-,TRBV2,ASRGLVNEQF
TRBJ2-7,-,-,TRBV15,ATSRERDYEQY
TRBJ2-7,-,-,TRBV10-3,AISIEQGWIEQY
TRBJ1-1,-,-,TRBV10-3,AISDPGVTEAF
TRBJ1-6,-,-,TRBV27,ASRLDGSTSNSPLH
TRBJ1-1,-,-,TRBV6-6,ASSYGTGAMNTEAF
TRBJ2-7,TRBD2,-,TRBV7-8,ASSLGGGAAYEQY
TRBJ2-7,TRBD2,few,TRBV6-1,ASNRLAAYEQY
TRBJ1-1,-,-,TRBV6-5,ATTQGRVTEAF
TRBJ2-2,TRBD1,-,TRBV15,ATSRRGQGAGELF
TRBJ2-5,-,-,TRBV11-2,ASSLVEGTQY
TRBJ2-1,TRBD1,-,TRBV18,ASSPLDRGINEQF
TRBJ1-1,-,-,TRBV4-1,ASSTTGLEDTEAF
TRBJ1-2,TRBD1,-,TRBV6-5,ASSSRTGSNYGYT
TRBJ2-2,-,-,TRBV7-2,ASSPFPNTGELF
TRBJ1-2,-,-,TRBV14,ASSQGGPYGYT
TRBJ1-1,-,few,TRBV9,ASSVVAGNTEAF
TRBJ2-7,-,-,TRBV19,ASSISGGWDYEQY
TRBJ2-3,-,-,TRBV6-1,ASSPRRGADTQY
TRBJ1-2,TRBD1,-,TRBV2,ASRPGQGYGYT
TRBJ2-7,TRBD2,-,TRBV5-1,ASTTSGGREQY
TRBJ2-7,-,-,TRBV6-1,ASVRGTFYEQY
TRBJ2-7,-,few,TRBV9,ASSVGWGEAGNSYEQY
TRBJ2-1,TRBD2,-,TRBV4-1,ASSQDLGAGGYNEQF
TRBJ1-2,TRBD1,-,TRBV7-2,ASSVDRGLGGGDYGYT
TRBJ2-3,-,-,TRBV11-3,ASSLRSAAGTDTQY
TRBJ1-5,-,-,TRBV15,ATSRTFGAPQH
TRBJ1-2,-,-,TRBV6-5,ASSYAASGRGYT